A selection of T cell receptor beta chains follows, all from one sample in a study of blood T cell repertoires in COVID-19. Profiling relied on immunoSEQ multiplex PCR, and the TCRdb table lists in-frame clones only, not all of them. The sample holds approximately 200,000 clones, almost 85% seen once. Sample: peripheral blood. The receptors derive from a human donor with acute or convalescent COVID-19. The donor label of this sample is uncertain. The conserved cysteine and the conserved F or W are not part of the CDR3 here.

v_gene,j_gene,CDR3aa
TRBV6-1,TRBJ2-1,ASSEGPGGLYEQF
TRBV19,TRBJ1-3,ASSIGPMSSGNTIY
TRBV6-6,TRBJ2-3,ASSHASGSTDTQY
TRBV5-6,TRBJ2-7,VSSLTSYEQY
TRBV5-1,TRBJ2-3,ASSRTGGDSTDTQY
TRBV29-1,TRBJ1-4,SATRGQGNEKLF
TRBV13,TRBJ2-3,ASRRLAGVEDTQY
TRBV7-3,TRBJ2-1,ASSYRDSHEQF
TRBV6-5,TRBJ1-1,ASSPPTGAGTEAF
TRBV5-1,TRBJ2-5,ASSAQGDQETQY
TRBV4-3,TRBJ2-1,ASSQGISTSSGGQF
TRBV5-1,TRBJ1-1,ASSLVPLRALNTEAF
TRBV30,TRBJ2-7,AWSRDRDEQY
TRBV10-3,TRBJ2-1,ASQLAGGLDEQF
TRBV7-8,TRBJ1-1,ASSLGGGEAF
TRBV2,TRBJ2-1,ASSETTGRHEQF
TRBV7-2,TRBJ1-2,ASRGTGPTGYT
TRBV19,TRBJ1-2,ASSRTGDRYGYT
TRBV18,TRBJ2-3,ASSPPSPADTQY
TRBV27,TRBJ2-7,ASSPYRDRVHEQY
TRBV5-6,TRBJ1-4,ASSLGGRINEKLF
TRBV21-1,TRBJ2-5,ASSKIGRGGGETQY
TRBV5-5,TRBJ1-2,ASSFTTGGSYGYT
TRBV29-1,TRBJ1-1,SVEARTGATF
TRBV18,TRBJ1-1,ASSQTANTEAF
TRBV29-1,TRBJ1-6,SVAPGVNSPLH
TRBV6-5,TRBJ2-2,ASSSRGKTGELF
TRBV7-8,TRBJ2-1,ASSRTSGSSYNEQF
TRBV12-3/TRBV12-4,TRBJ1-5,ANSFLSNQPQH
TRBV12-3/TRBV12-4,TRBJ2-1,ASRDGGMLEQF
TRBV29-1,TRBJ2-1,SVEGTSGISSYNEQF
TRBV6-5,TRBJ2-1,ASQMGTSLSEQF
TRBV5-1,TRBJ2-3,ASSFGFSLSADTQY
TRBV7-9,TRBJ1-2,ASSLGGSQSLRGGYT
TRBV19,TRBJ2-7,ASSPGAGEGSYEQY
TRBV7-9,TRBJ1-2,ASSLAEGIIGYT
TRBV27,TRBJ2-7,ASSLSREKNEQY
TRBV7-9,TRBJ1-1,ASSLGQGADPSEAF
TRBV5-4,TRBJ2-1,ASSLGLAEIYNEQF
TRBV15,TRBJ2-3,ATSRDLAGGDTQY